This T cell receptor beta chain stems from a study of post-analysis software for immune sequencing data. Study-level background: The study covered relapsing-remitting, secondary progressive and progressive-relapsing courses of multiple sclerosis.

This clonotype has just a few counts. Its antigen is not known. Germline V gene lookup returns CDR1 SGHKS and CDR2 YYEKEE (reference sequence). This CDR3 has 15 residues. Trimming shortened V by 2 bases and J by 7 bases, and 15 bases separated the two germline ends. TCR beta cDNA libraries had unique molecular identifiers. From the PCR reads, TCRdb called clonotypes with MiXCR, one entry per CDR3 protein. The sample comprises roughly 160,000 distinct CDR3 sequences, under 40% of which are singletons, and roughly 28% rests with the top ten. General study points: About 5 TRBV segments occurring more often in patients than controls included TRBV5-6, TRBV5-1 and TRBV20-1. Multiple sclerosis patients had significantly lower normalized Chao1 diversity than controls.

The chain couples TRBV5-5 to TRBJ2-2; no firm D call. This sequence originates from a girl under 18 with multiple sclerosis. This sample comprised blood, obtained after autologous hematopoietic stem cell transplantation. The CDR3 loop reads CASSFNEFLGGELFF. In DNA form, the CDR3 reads TGTGCCAGCAGCTTTAATGAGTTTCTTGGCGGGGAGCTGTTTTTT.